This T cell receptor beta chain emerged from a study of Ad26.COV2.S vaccination and SARS-CoV-2 variants. Noted treatment: some 20 received Ad26.COV2.S at low or high dose, single or two shots; roughly five received placebo; per-sample allocation not given. At day 63 after the first vaccine or placebo injection, samples were drawn. The vaccine delivered Wuhan-strain SARS-CoV-2 spike through an Ad26 vector. Here immunoSEQ multiplex PCR was the method, and the copy in TCRdb shows in-frame clones only, minus some. The data show 350,000 to 500,000 clones, over 75% seen once. The ends were cut back, 0 bases at V and 3 bases at J, with 13 bases in the middle. This CDR3 has 15 residues. Germline values: CDR1 SGDLS, CDR2 YYNGEE.

The sequence came from a person aged 18 to 59 who received the Ad26.COV2.S COVID-19 vaccine or a placebo. The chain employs TRBV9 and TRBJ2-7; possibly TRBD1 for D (5 bases). The material sequenced was peripheral blood, taken in a trial of Ad26.COV2.S vaccine versus placebo. The CDR3 DNA is TGTGCCAGCAGCGTAGGGCGTCAGGGATACTACGAGCAGTACTTC. It encodes CASSVGRQGYYEQYF.